This entry is about one T cell receptor beta chain. The sample belongs to a study of regulatory dendritic cells for organ transplantation. Some clones are missing from TCRdb's copy, which holds only in-frame ones; the method was immunoSEQ multiplex PCR. Among fewer than 40,000 clones listed, approximately 88% were seen once. CDR1 and CDR2 from the germline V gene are MNHNY and SVGAGI (reference sequence). Trimming removed 5 bases at V and 0 bases at J, with 7 bases between. The CDR3 totals 13 residues. This receptor was identified in a human donor in good health. The sequenced sample consisted of naive CD4+ T cells from blood. Subset: CD45RA+ naive T cells. This chain joins TRBV6-6 and TRBJ1-1; D is unresolved. The CDR3 sequence: CASSNPVNTEAFF. The CDR3 nucleotides read TGTGCCAGCAGTAACCCGGTGAACACTGAAGCTTTCTTT.